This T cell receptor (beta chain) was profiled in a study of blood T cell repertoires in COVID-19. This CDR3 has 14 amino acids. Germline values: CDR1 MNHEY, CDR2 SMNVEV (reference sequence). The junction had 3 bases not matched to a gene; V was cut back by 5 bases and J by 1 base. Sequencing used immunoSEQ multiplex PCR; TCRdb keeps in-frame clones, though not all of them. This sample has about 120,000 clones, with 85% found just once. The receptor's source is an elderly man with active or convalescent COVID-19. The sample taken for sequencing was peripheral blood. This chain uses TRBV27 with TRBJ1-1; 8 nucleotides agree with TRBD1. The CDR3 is CASSVRGPNTEAFF. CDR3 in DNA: TGTGCCAGCAGTGTCAGGGGGCCGAACACTGAAGCTTTCTTT.